This T cell receptor beta chain was sequenced in a study of T cell changes during pregnancy in multiple sclerosis. This CDR3 spans 16 amino acids. CDR1 and CDR2 from the germline V gene are MNHGY and SAAAGT. The V end lost 1 base, the J end lost 2 bases, and 9 bases lay between the germline ends. Method: immunoSEQ multiplex PCR; TCRdb's copy keeps in-frame clones and lacks some. The sample has about 75,000 clones, approximately 95% seen once. The source material was CD4+ T cells from peripheral blood mononuclear cells, sampled after pregnancy. The chain has TRBV6-8 and TRBJ2-6, with D unclear. The receptor was isolated from a female donor with multiple sclerosis, enrolled in a pregnancy study. The CDR3 sequence: CASSYYCEPGANVLTF. The CDR3 DNA follows: TGTGCCAGCAGTTACTATTGCGAACCTGGGGCCAACGTCCTGACTTTC.